Here is one T cell receptor (beta chain) with its context. In its sample, this clonotype was seen a few times. Its target antigen remains unknown. No much larger clonotype is one base removed from it; base qualities were not supplied. V and J are trimmed by 6 bases and 4 bases, and the gene matches miss 4 bases of the junction. CDR1 and CDR2, looked up from the germline V gene (reference sequence), are MNHEY and SMNVEV. CDR3 length: 13 amino acids, cysteine to phenylalanine. The CDR3 DNA has 39 bases and is translated from base 1. The data were taken from a study of patients and donors after allogeneic stem cell transplantation (dated by TCRdb to the early 2020s). Preparation of the library involved RT-PCR. Sequencing instrument: NextSeq 550. The public reads were reanalyzed by TCRdb: fastp trimming at Q25, MiXCR alignment, in-frame beta chains only. Merged by CDR3 protein, the rows form single entries marked with the most common genes and DNA. This sample comprises approximately 140,000 distinct CDR3 sequences, about two fifths of them detected only once. About 50% of the sample lies in the top ten.

The sample was blood, either unsorted or a sorted T cell fraction (not recorded which). The sequence links TRBV27 to TRBJ1-2; TRBD1 lines up with 8 middle nucleotides. The TCR comes from a human donor who was either an allogeneic HSCT recipient or a stem cell or donor lymphocyte infusion donor (not recorded which). It is not recorded whose cells these are; they may come from a transplant donor. The CDR3 region reads CASRTGAGYGYTF. The bases are TGTGCCAGCAGGACAGGGGCGGGCTATGGCTACACCTTC.